This T cell receptor (beta chain) was sequenced in a study of T-cell memory formation after mild COVID-19. Across the study: In these data, TCR clusters were largely donor specific.

This clonotype was recorded at least ten times. 5'RACE with constant-segment primers yielded barcoded, UMI-tagged TCR alpha and TCR beta cDNA libraries. MiXCR, run by TCRdb on the 5' RACE reads, gives a single entry per CDR3 protein. The data show 400,000 to 550,000 distinct CDR3 sequences, around 25% seen once. Sequenced material: PBMCs or a T cell subset sorted from them (not recorded which). The TCR sequence derives from an adult woman who had mild COVID-19 (a few samples of this study predate the infection). Cell type and time point are not known.

The CDR3, as DNA: TGTGCCAGCAGTTGGGGGCTCAACACCGGGGAGCTGTTTTTT. Translation: CASSWGLNTGELFF. The chain couples TRBV14 to TRBJ2-2, with a weak D call TRBD1 (6 bases). Germline values: CDR1 SGHDN, CDR2 FVKESK. Trimming removed 6 bases from V and 2 bases from J, with 10 bases in between. This CDR3 comprises 14 residues.